Listed below are T cell receptor beta chains from one sample, sequenced in a study of blood T cell repertoires in COVID-19. Produced via immunoSEQ multiplex PCR; TCRdb's table is partial and in-frame only. Of more than 200,000 clones listed, 88% are singletons. Specimen: peripheral blood. The receptor source for this set is a man aged 35 to 55 with acute or convalescent COVID-19. The CDR3 runs from the conserved cysteine through the conserved F or W. A D gene is named only where the DNA matches it firmly. Size tells how often a clone was seen (once, few, many) or the class of an expanded clone, and some rows leave it out.

v_gene: TRBV12-3/TRBV12-4; j_gene: TRBJ1-6; d_gene: NA; abundance: NA; CDR3nt: TGTGCCAGCAGGACCACACAGGGAGCACCCCTCCACTTT; CDR3aa: CASRTTQGAPLHF
v_gene: TRBV6-5; j_gene: TRBJ1-2; d_gene: TRBD1; abundance: NA; CDR3nt: TGTGCCAGCAGTTACGCCCGGACAGGCTTAAACTATGGCTACACCTTC; CDR3aa: CASSYARTGLNYGYTF
v_gene: TRBV7-9; j_gene: TRBJ1-5; d_gene: TRBD1; abundance: NA; CDR3nt: TGTGCCAGCAGCCCGGACAGGGGCGCTCAGCCCCAGCATTTT; CDR3aa: CASSPDRGAQPQHF
v_gene: TRBV7-2; j_gene: TRBJ1-4; d_gene: TRBD1; abundance: NA; CDR3nt: TGTGCCAGCAGCCCGGACAGGGGTGATATTAATGAAAAACTGTTTTTT; CDR3aa: CASSPDRGDINEKLFF
v_gene: TRBV4-1; j_gene: TRBJ2-1; d_gene: TRBD1; abundance: NA; CDR3nt: TGCGCCAGCAGCCAACCACCAGGGGGCGATCTCTACAATGAGCAGTTCTTC; CDR3aa: CASSQPPGGDLYNEQFF
v_gene: TRBV11-1; j_gene: TRBJ2-4; d_gene: NA; abundance: once; CDR3nt: TGTGCCAGCAGCTTAGGTGACGGGGCCAAAAACATTCAGTACTTC; CDR3aa: CASSLGDGAKNIQYF
v_gene: TRBV14; j_gene: TRBJ1-2; d_gene: TRBD1; abundance: NA; CDR3nt: TGTGCCAGCAGCCCCGCGGGACAGAACTATGGCTACACCTTC; CDR3aa: CASSPAGQNYGYTF
v_gene: TRBV19; j_gene: TRBJ2-5; d_gene: TRBD1; abundance: NA; CDR3nt: TGTGCCAGTAGTATCCAAACAGGGGGTGGTGAGACCCAGTACTTC; CDR3aa: CASSIQTGGGETQYF
v_gene: TRBV4-1; j_gene: TRBJ2-7; d_gene: NA; abundance: NA; CDR3nt: TGCGCCAGCCGACCCCAGGCGAGCTCCTACGAGCAGTACTTC; CDR3aa: CASRPQASSYEQYF
v_gene: TRBV19; j_gene: TRBJ2-7; d_gene: NA; abundance: NA; CDR3nt: TGTGCCAGTAGCCCTAACTCCTACGAGCAGTACTTC; CDR3aa: CASSPNSYEQYF
v_gene: TRBV6-2/TRBV6-3; j_gene: TRBJ2-7; d_gene: NA; abundance: once; CDR3nt: TGTGCCAGCAGTTATCAGAATAAATGGACAGTGGACTCCTACGAGCAGTACTTC; CDR3aa: CASSYQNKWTVDSYEQYF
v_gene: TRBV7-9; j_gene: TRBJ1-1; d_gene: TRBD1; abundance: NA; CDR3nt: TGTGCCAGCAGCTTTCCCATAGGGGGCGAAAGGTGGAGTAACACTGAAGCTTTCTTT; CDR3aa: CASSFPIGGERWSNTEAFF
v_gene: TRBV2; j_gene: TRBJ2-7; d_gene: NA; abundance: NA; CDR3nt: TGTGCCAGCGGGCGAGACAGGAGCTCCTACGAGCAGTACTTC; CDR3aa: CASGRDRSSYEQYF
v_gene: TRBV27; j_gene: TRBJ2-7; d_gene: NA; abundance: NA; CDR3nt: TGTGCCGCAGGAAGCGGGACAAGCTCCTACGAGCAGTACTTC; CDR3aa: CAAGSGTSSYEQYF
v_gene: TRBV6-4; j_gene: TRBJ1-5; d_gene: NA; abundance: NA; CDR3nt: TGTGCCAGCAGCCGGGGACAACCGGGCCCCGGATCGTGGCCCCAGCATTTT; CDR3aa: CASSRGQPGPGSWPQHF
v_gene: TRBV5-1; j_gene: TRBJ2-3; d_gene: TRBD2; abundance: NA; CDR3nt: TGCGCCAGCATGGCCCCGGGACTAGCGGGGGCCGACGGGGATACGCAGTATTTT; CDR3aa: CASMAPGLAGADGDTQYF
v_gene: TRBV28; j_gene: TRBJ2-3; d_gene: TRBD2; abundance: once; CDR3nt: TGTGCCAGCAGGGGACTAGCGGGCAAAAAGCGTAGCACAGATACGCAGTATTTT; CDR3aa: CASRGLAGKKRSTDTQYF
v_gene: TRBV23-1; j_gene: TRBJ1-4; d_gene: TRBD1; abundance: NA; CDR3nt: TGCGCCAGCAGTCGAAAACCGGGACAGGGTCATTGGCGGGGTGAAAAACTGTTTTTT; CDR3aa: CASSRKPGQGHWRGEKLFF
v_gene: TRBV6-4; j_gene: TRBJ2-5; d_gene: TRBD2; abundance: NA; CDR3nt: TGTGCCAGCAGTGACTGGGCTAGCGGGAGTCCCCGGACAGAGACCCAGTACTTC; CDR3aa: CASSDWASGSPRTETQYF
v_gene: TRBV5-1; j_gene: TRBJ1-3; d_gene: NA; abundance: NA; CDR3nt: TGCGCCAGCAGCTTCGGGGGGTACTCTGGAAACACCATATATTTT; CDR3aa: CASSFGGYSGNTIYF
v_gene: TRBV5-8; j_gene: TRBJ1-2; d_gene: TRBD1; abundance: NA; CDR3nt: TGTGCCAGCAGCGCACCGACAGGGGACTATGGCTACACCTTC; CDR3aa: CASSAPTGDYGYTF
v_gene: TRBV7-2; j_gene: TRBJ1-2; d_gene: NA; abundance: NA; CDR3nt: TGTGCCAGCAACTCTCCCAGGAGGGGCCCTAACTATGGCTACACCTTC; CDR3aa: CASNSPRRGPNYGYTF
v_gene: TRBV27; j_gene: TRBJ2-7; d_gene: TRBD1; abundance: NA; CDR3nt: TGTGCCAGCAGTTTAAATGGCAGGGGGTACGAGCAGTACTTC; CDR3aa: CASSLNGRGYEQYF
v_gene: TRBV10-1; j_gene: TRBJ2-1; d_gene: TRBD2; abundance: NA; CDR3nt: TGCGCCAGCAGTGTACGTAGCGGGGATTACAATGAGCAGTTCTTC; CDR3aa: CASSVRSGDYNEQFF
v_gene: TRBV28; j_gene: TRBJ1-4; d_gene: TRBD1; abundance: NA; CDR3nt: TGTGCCAGCAGAACGGGACAGGGGAGGACTAATGAAAAACTGTTTTTT; CDR3aa: CASRTGQGRTNEKLFF
v_gene: TRBV3-1/TRBV3-2; j_gene: TRBJ1-5; d_gene: NA; abundance: once; CDR3nt: TGTGCCAGCAGTCAGGGGTATGGCAATCAGCCCCAGCATTTT; CDR3aa: CASSQGYGNQPQHF
v_gene: TRBV11-2; j_gene: TRBJ2-2; d_gene: NA; abundance: NA; CDR3nt: TGTGCCAGCAGTTACACAGGCTCTCACACCGGGGAGCTGTTTTTT; CDR3aa: CASSYTGSHTGELFF
v_gene: TRBV7-9; j_gene: TRBJ2-7; d_gene: NA; abundance: NA; CDR3nt: TGTGCCAGCAGCTTAGTTGGCAGGGGAGCCTACGAGCAGTACTTC; CDR3aa: CASSLVGRGAYEQYF
v_gene: TRBV10-1; j_gene: TRBJ2-7; d_gene: TRBD1; abundance: NA; CDR3nt: TGCGCCAGCAGTTCCGAACAGGGGACCCCCTACGAGCAGTACTTC; CDR3aa: CASSSEQGTPYEQYF
v_gene: TRBV19; j_gene: TRBJ1-2; d_gene: TRBD1; abundance: NA; CDR3nt: TGTGCCAGTAGCCAACAACCCGGGACAGGGTTAGGCTACACCTTC; CDR3aa: CASSQQPGTGLGYTF
v_gene: TRBV7-9; j_gene: TRBJ1-2; d_gene: NA; abundance: few; CDR3nt: TGTGCCAGCAGCTTATCAGGGCACCTTAACTATGGCTACACCTTC; CDR3aa: CASSLSGHLNYGYTF
v_gene: TRBV18; j_gene: TRBJ1-2; d_gene: NA; abundance: NA; CDR3nt: TGTGCCAGCTCACGTCAGGAGGATATCACCTTC; CDR3aa: CASSRQEDITF
v_gene: TRBV7-9; j_gene: TRBJ1-6; d_gene: NA; abundance: NA; CDR3nt: TGTGCCAGCAGCCCCCTCGGGAGTTCACCCCTCCACTTT; CDR3aa: CASSPLGSSPLHF
v_gene: TRBV27; j_gene: TRBJ2-1; d_gene: NA; abundance: NA; CDR3nt: TGTGCCAGCAGTCCTCAGGGCGATGAGCAGTTCTTC; CDR3aa: CASSPQGDEQFF
v_gene: TRBV6-7; j_gene: TRBJ2-7; d_gene: TRBD2; abundance: NA; CDR3nt: TGTGCCTTCCCTGGCAGGGGACTAGCGGGAGGCTTCTCCTACGAGCAGTACTTC; CDR3aa: CAFPGRGLAGGFSYEQYF
v_gene: TRBV19; j_gene: TRBJ2-6; d_gene: NA; abundance: NA; CDR3nt: TGTGCCAGTAGTATAAGGACACAAGGCTCTGGGGCCAACGTCCTGACTTTC; CDR3aa: CASSIRTQGSGANVLTF
v_gene: TRBV25-1; j_gene: TRBJ1-2; d_gene: NA; abundance: NA; CDR3nt: TGTGCCAGCAGTGACGGGGGGTTGGGCTATGGCTACACCTTC; CDR3aa: CASSDGGLGYGYTF
v_gene: TRBV18; j_gene: TRBJ2-1; d_gene: NA; abundance: NA; CDR3nt: TGTGCCAGCTCACTGGCAGGGAACAATGAGCAGTTCTTC; CDR3aa: CASSLAGNNEQFF
v_gene: TRBV19; j_gene: TRBJ1-1; d_gene: NA; abundance: few; CDR3nt: TGTGCCAGTAGTATCAGTATGAACACTGAAGCTTTCTTT; CDR3aa: CASSISMNTEAFF
v_gene: TRBV5-1; j_gene: TRBJ1-2; d_gene: NA; abundance: NA; CDR3nt: TGCGCCAGCAGGGGCAGGCAGGAATTGGACTATGGCTACACCTTC; CDR3aa: CASRGRQELDYGYTF
v_gene: TRBV4-1; j_gene: TRBJ2-3; d_gene: TRBD2; abundance: few; CDR3nt: TGCGCCAGCAGCCAACCTCAGGGGGGACTAGCGGGGGCATGGGGCACAGATACGCAGTATTTT; CDR3aa: CASSQPQGGLAGAWGTDTQYF
v_gene: TRBV29-1; j_gene: TRBJ2-5; d_gene: NA; abundance: NA; CDR3nt: TGCAGCGTCGGAATCTCAGGAGGGGCAGAGACCCAGTACTTC; CDR3aa: CSVGISGGAETQYF
v_gene: TRBV28; j_gene: TRBJ2-7; d_gene: NA; abundance: NA; CDR3nt: TGTGCCAGCAGTTTGTATTCCTACGAGCAGTACTTC; CDR3aa: CASSLYSYEQYF
v_gene: TRBV19; j_gene: TRBJ1-2; d_gene: TRBD1; abundance: once; CDR3nt: TGTGCCAGTTGCTGGACAGGGGGCCGGGGTACTTATGGCTACACCTTC; CDR3aa: CASCWTGGRGTYGYTF
v_gene: TRBV30; j_gene: TRBJ1-3; d_gene: TRBD1; abundance: NA; CDR3nt: TGTGCCTGGAGTGCCCCAGGGACAGAAATATATGGAAACACCATATATTTT; CDR3aa: CAWSAPGTEIYGNTIYF
v_gene: TRBV7-8; j_gene: TRBJ2-7; d_gene: NA; abundance: few; CDR3nt: TGTGCCAGCAGCTTAGGTTTGGACAGTTACGAGCAGTACTTC; CDR3aa: CASSLGLDSYEQYF
v_gene: TRBV3-1/TRBV3-2; j_gene: TRBJ2-2; d_gene: NA; abundance: NA; CDR3nt: TGTGCCAGCAGCCAGGCCACCGGGGAGCTGTTTTTT; CDR3aa: CASSQATGELFF
v_gene: TRBV5-1; j_gene: TRBJ2-2; d_gene: NA; abundance: NA; CDR3nt: TGCGCCAGCAGTTCCCTGAACACCGGGGAGCTGTTTTTT; CDR3aa: CASSSLNTGELFF
v_gene: TRBV24-1; j_gene: TRBJ2-7; d_gene: TRBD1; abundance: once; CDR3nt: TGTGCCACCAGTGATGCCCGGGACAGGGCCCACGAGCAGTACTTC; CDR3aa: CATSDARDRAHEQYF
v_gene: TRBV29-1; j_gene: TRBJ2-3; d_gene: TRBD2; abundance: NA; CDR3nt: TGCAGCGCCAGACTAGCGGGGGCAGATACGCAGTATTTT; CDR3aa: CSARLAGADTQYF
v_gene: TRBV27; j_gene: TRBJ2-3; d_gene: TRBD1; abundance: NA; CDR3nt: TGTGCCAGCAACCAGGTTGGGGACAGGGTGTATTTT; CDR3aa: CASNQVGDRVYF
v_gene: TRBV28; j_gene: TRBJ2-7; d_gene: NA; abundance: NA; CDR3nt: TGTGCCAGCAGCCTATTACGCGAGCAGTACTTC; CDR3aa: CASSLLREQYF
v_gene: TRBV7-9; j_gene: TRBJ1-4; d_gene: TRBD1; abundance: NA; CDR3nt: TGTGCCAGCAGCCTTTGGGGGGACAGGGACGAAAAACTGTTTTTT; CDR3aa: CASSLWGDRDEKLFF